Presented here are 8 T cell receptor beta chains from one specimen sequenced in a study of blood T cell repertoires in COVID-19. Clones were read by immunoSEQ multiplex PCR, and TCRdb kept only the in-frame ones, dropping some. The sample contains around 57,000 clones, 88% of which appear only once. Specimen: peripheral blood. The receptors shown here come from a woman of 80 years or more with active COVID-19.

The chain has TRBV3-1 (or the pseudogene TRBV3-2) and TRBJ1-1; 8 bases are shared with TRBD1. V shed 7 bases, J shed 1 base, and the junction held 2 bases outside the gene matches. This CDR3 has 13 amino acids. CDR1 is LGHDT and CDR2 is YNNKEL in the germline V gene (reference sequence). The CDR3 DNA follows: TGTGCCAGCAACGGACAGGGGAACACTGAAGCTTTCTTT. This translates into CASNGQGNTEAFF.

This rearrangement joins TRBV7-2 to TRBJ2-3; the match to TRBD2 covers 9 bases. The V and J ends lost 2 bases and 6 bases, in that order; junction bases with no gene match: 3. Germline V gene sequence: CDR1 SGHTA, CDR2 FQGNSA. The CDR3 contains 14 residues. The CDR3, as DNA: TGTGCCAGCAGCTTAAGTCTAGCGGGGGATACGCAGTATTTT. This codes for CASSLSLAGDTQYF.

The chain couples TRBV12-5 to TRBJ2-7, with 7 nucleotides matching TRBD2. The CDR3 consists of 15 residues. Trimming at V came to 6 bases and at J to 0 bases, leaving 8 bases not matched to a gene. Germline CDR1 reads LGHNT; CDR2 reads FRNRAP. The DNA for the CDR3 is TGTGCTAGTGGCCTGCGGGGGATCCCCTCCTACGAGCAGTACTTC. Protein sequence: CASGLRGIPSYEQYF.

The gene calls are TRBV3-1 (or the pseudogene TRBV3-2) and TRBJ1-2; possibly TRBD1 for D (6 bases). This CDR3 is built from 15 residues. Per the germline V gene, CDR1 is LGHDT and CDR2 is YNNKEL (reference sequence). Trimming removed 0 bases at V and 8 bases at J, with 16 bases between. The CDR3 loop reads CASSQDPQGYRGYTF. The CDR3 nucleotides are TGTGCCAGCAGCCAAGACCCACAGGGATATAGAGGCTACACCTTC.

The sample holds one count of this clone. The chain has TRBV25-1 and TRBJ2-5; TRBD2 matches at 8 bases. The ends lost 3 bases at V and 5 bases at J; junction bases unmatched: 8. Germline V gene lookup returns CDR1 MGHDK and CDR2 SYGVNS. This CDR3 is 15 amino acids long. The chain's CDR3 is CASSDDGGAWETQYF. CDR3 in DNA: TGTGCCAGCAGTGACGACGGGGGGGCCTGGGAGACCCAGTACTTC.

The CDR3 nucleotides read TGCGCCAGCAGCTCTGGGGGGACAGAAAACATTCAGTACTTC. Protein sequence: CASSSGGTENIQYF. The rearrangement links TRBV5-1 to TRBJ2-4; possibly TRBD1 for D (7 bases). Between the trimmed V and J ends, which lost 3 bases and 5 bases, there was a span of 12 bases. Germline lookup yields CDR1 SGHRS and CDR2 YFSETQ. The length of the CDR3 is 14 residues. Based on the CDR3 plus reference TRBV5-1 and TRBJ2-4, the full variable domain is KAGVTQTPRYLIKTRGQQVTLSCSPISGHRSVSWYQQTPGQGLQFLFEYFSETQRNKGNFPGRFSGRQFSNSRSEMNVSTLELGDSALYLCASSSGGTENIQYFGAGTRLSVL.

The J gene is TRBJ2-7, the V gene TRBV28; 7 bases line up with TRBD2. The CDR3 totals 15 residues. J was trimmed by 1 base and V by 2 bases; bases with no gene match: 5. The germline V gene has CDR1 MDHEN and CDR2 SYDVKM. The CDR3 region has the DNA TGTGCCAGCAGTTTACTAGGACTAGAATCCTACGAGCAGTACTTC. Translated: CASSLLGLESYEQYF.

The CDR3 is CATSRGGTGGYEQYF. The CDR3 DNA reads TGTGCCACCAGCAGAGGGGGGACAGGGGGATACGAGCAGTACTTC. The genes are TRBV15 and TRBJ2-7, with 11 bases lining up with TRBD1. Per germline, CDR1 LNHNV and CDR2 YYDKDF (reference sequence). The CDR3 totals 15 residues. Unmatched junction bases numbered 3, after V lost 1 base and J lost 4 bases.